Listed here is a single T cell receptor (beta chain). These data come from a study of blood T cell repertoires in COVID-19. Across the whole study: Samples came from the United States, Italy and Spain, spanning acute and convalescent COVID-19.

Profiling relied on immunoSEQ multiplex PCR, and the TCRdb table lists in-frame clones only, not all of them. Of about 270,000 clones listed, 70% to 90% were seen once; the top ten hold about 4%. All enrollees were roughly 18 to 95 years old and from approximately 24 US areas. Trimming stripped 7 bases from V and 4 bases from J, with 8 bases between. Germline V lookup: CDR1 SGHRS, CDR2 YFSETQ. The CDR3 loop spans 12 amino acids. The receptor was isolated from a woman aged 30 to 39 with acute COVID-19. The V gene is TRBV5-1, the J gene TRBJ2-2; D gene unclear. Material: PBMCs or T cells enriched from blood (not recorded which). The CDR3 nucleotides read TGCGCCAGCGGGCTGACCACCGGGGAGCTGTTTTTT. Translation gives CASGLTTGELFF.